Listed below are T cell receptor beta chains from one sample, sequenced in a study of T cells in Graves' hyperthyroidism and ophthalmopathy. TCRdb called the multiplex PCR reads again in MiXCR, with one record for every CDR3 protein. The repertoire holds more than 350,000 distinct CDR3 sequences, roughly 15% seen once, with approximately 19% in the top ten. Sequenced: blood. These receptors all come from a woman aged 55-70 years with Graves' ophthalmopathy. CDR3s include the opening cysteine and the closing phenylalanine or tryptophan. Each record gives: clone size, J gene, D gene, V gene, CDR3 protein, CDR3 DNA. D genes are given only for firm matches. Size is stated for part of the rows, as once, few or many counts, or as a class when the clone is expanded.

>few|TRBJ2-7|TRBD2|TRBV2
CTWGLAGGGEQYF
TGTACATGGGGTCTAGCGGGAGGAGGGGAGCAGTACTTC
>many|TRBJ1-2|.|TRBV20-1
CSARGGVIGYTF
TGCAGTGCTAGAGGGGGGGTTATCGGCTACACCTTC
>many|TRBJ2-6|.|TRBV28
CASSLVAFGFSGANVLTF
TGTGCCAGCAGTTTAGTAGCTTTCGGCTTCTCTGGGGCCAACGTCCTGACTTTC
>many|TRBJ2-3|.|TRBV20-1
CSATHPVGGFTDTQYF
TGCAGTGCTACCCATCCGGTAGGAGGGTTCACAGATACGCAGTATTTT
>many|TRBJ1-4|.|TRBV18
CASSPPGQSKLFF
TGTGCCAGCTCACCACCGGGGCAGAGCAAACTGTTTTTT
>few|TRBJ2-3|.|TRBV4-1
CASSQGSRTDTQYF
TGCGCCAGCAGCCAGGGTTCCCGGACAGATACGCAGTATTTT
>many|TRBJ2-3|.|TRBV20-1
CSSPPSGTTDTQYF
TGCAGTTCCCCTCCCTCTGGGACCACAGATACGCAGTATTTT
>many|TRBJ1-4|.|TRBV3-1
CASSQVRGEKLFF
TGTGCCAGCAGCCAAGTAAGGGGAGAAAAACTGTTTTTT
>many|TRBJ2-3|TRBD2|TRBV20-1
CSASRSTSGTDTQYF
TGCAGTGCTAGCCGGTCGACTAGCGGCACAGATACGCAGTATTTT
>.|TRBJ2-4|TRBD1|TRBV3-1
CASSHRQGVSKNIQYF
TGTGCCAGCAGCCATAGACAGGGGGTATCCAAAAACATTCAGTACTTC
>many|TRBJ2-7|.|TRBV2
CASSTDYSEQYF
TGTGCCAGCAGTACTGACTATTCCGAGCAGTACTTC
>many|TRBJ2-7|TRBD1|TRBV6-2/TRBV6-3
CASRDRGSSYEQYF
TGTGCCAGCAGGGACAGGGGGAGCTCCTACGAGCAGTACTTC
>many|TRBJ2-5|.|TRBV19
CASSRGEETQYF
TGTGCCAGTAGTAGAGGGGAAGAGACCCAGTACTTC
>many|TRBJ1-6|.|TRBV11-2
CASSLGQFYSPLHF
TGTGCCAGCAGCTTAGGGCAGTTCTATTCACCCCTCCACTTT
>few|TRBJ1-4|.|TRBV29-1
CSVEFPGSNEKLFF
TGCAGCGTTGAATTTCCAGGGAGTAATGAAAAACTGTTTTTT
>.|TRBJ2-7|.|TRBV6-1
CASSHYVSYEQYF
TGTGCCAGCAGTCATTACGTCTCCTACGAGCAGTACTTC
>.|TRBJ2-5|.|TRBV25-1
CASAAGARQETQYF
TGTGCCAGTGCCGCAGGGGCCAGGCAAGAGACCCAGTACTTC
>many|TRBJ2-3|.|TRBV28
CASSLFGIDTDTQYF
TGTGCCAGCAGTTTATTTGGGATTGACACAGATACGCAGTATTTT
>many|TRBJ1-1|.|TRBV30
CAWSVAQPEAFF
TGTGCCTGGAGTGTAGCCCAGCCTGAAGCTTTCTTT
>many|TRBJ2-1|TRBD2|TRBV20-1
CSAPPAIAGTAYNEQFF
TGCAGTGCCCCCCCCGCCATAGCGGGAACGGCTTACAATGAGCAGTTCTTC
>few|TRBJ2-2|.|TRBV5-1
CASSGTAGELFF
TGCGCCAGCAGCGGGACCGCCGGGGAGCTGTTTTTT
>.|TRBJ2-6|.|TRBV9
CASSENRAGANVLTF
TGTGCCAGCAGCGAAAACAGGGCTGGGGCCAACGTCCTGACTTTC
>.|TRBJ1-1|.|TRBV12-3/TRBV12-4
CASRSSVNTEAFF
TGTGCCAGCAGGAGCTCAGTGAACACTGAAGCTTTCTTT
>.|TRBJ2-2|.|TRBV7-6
CASSPRLALNTGELFF
TGTGCCAGCAGCCCCCGCCTAGCGCTGAACACCGGGGAGCTGTTTTTT
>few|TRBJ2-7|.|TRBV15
CATSRDQREQYF
TGTGCCACCAGCAGAGATCAAAGGGAGCAGTACTTC
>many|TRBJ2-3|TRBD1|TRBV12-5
CASGTGTVTDTQYF
TGTGCTAGTGGTACCGGGACAGTAACAGATACGCAGTATTTT
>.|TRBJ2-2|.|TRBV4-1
CASSQESTRQAGTGELFF
TGCGCCAGCAGCCAAGAATCTACTAGACAGGCTGGGACCGGGGAGCTGTTTTTT
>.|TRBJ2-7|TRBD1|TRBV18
CASSPGQNSYEQYF
TGTGCCAGCTCTCCGGGACAGAACTCCTACGAGCAGTACTTC
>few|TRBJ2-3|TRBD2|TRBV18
CASSPRPLTSGSEDTQYF
TGTGCCAGCTCACCACGACCTCTGACTAGCGGGAGCGAGGATACGCAGTATTTT
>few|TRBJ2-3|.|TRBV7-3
CASSLGSWDTQYF
TGTGCCAGCAGCTTAGGATCTTGGGATACGCAGTATTTT
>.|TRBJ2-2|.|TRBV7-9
CASSLFGWNTGELFF
TGTGCCAGCAGCCTTTTTGGCTGGAACACCGGGGAGCTGTTTTTT
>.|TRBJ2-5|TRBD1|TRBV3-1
CASSQGQGARETQYF
TGTGCCAGCAGCCAAGGACAGGGGGCCAGAGAGACCCAGTACTTC
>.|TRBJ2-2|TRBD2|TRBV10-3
CAISGTSGRPGELFF
TGTGCCATCAGTGGGACTAGCGGGAGGCCCGGGGAGCTGTTTTTT
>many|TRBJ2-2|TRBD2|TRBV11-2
CASSLVGRALGELFF
TGTGCCAGCAGCTTAGTCGGGAGGGCCCTCGGGGAGCTGTTTTTT
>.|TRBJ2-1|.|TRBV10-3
CAISESTYEQFF
TGTGCCATCAGTGAGTCGACCTATGAGCAGTTCTTC
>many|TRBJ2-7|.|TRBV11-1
CATIGALSYEQYF
TGTGCCACTATTGGGGCCCTCTCCTACGAGCAGTACTTC
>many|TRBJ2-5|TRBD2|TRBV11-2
CASSLEWTSETQYF
TGTGCCAGCAGCTTAGAATGGACTAGTGAGACCCAGTACTTC
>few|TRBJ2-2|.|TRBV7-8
CASSRYTGELFF
TGTGCCAGCAGCAGATACACCGGGGAGCTGTTTTTT
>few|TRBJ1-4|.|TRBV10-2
CASSVGATNEKLFF
TGCGCCAGCAGTGTGGGGGCAACTAATGAAAAACTGTTTTTT
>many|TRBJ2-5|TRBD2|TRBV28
CASSLPTSGQETQYF
TGTGCCAGCAGTTTGCCGACTAGCGGTCAAGAGACCCAGTACTTC
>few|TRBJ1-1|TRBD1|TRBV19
CATKDQGASTEAFF
TGTGCCACTAAAGATCAGGGGGCGAGCACTGAAGCTTTCTTT
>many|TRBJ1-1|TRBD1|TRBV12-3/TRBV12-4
CASTLGQLNTEAFF
TGTGCCAGCACCCTGGGACAGTTGAACACTGAAGCTTTCTTT
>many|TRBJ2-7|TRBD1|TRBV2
CASRGEDRAYEQYF
TGTGCCAGCAGGGGGGAGGACAGGGCCTACGAGCAGTACTTC
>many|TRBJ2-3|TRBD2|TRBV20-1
CSARVPRTSGIMGGTDTQYF
TGCAGTGCTAGAGTTCCCCGGACTAGCGGCATTATGGGGGGCACAGATACGCAGTATTTT
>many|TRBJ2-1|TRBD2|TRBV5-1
CASSPFSGGNPDEQFF
TGCGCCAGCAGCCCTTTTAGCGGGGGTAACCCCGATGAGCAGTTCTTC
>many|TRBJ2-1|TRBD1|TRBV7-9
CASSLAGQGATEQFF
TGTGCCAGCAGCTTAGCGGGACAGGGGGCAACTGAGCAGTTCTTC
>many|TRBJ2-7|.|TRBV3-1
CASSRDPHSYEQYF
TGTGCCAGCAGCCGGGACCCCCATTCCTACGAGCAGTACTTC
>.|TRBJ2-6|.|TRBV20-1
CSAPGNSGANVLTF
TGCAGTGCTCCCGGGAACTCTGGGGCCAACGTCCTGACTTTC